This T cell receptor beta chain was profiled in a study of CXCR3-negative and CXCR3-positive naive CD8 T cells. As for the study in general: Sequencing brought in 130 million or so TRB reads altogether, and each library got about 1.5 +/- 0.3 million. Study-level points and caveats: Unlike memory cells, which differed, naive CXCR3-negative and CXCR3-positive cells had similar TRBV-TRBJ usage.

Germline loops: CDR1 DFQATT, CDR2 SNEGSKA (reference sequence). This CDR3 region has 16 residues. On this clonotype itself: Its antigen is unknown.

CD45RO-CCR7+CD27+CD95- defined naive CD8+ T cells. Researchers prepared the TRB cDNA libraries using 5' RACE with UMI labels. TCRdb re-called the 5' RACE reads; one entry per CDR3 protein, DNA not given. The table lists 70,000 to 95,000 distinct CDR3 sequences, with approximately 1.5% in the top ten. The TCR originated in a human donor in good health. Some clones in this sample may be carry-over from other donors' samples. The chain has TRBV20-1 and TRBJ1-2. The sample taken for sequencing was naive CXCR3- CD8+ T cells from blood. Subset reported: CD45RO-CCR7+CD27+CD95- naive CD8+ T cells lacking CXCR3 (TNR3-). The CDR3 sequence is CSARDSFSSAEGGYTF.